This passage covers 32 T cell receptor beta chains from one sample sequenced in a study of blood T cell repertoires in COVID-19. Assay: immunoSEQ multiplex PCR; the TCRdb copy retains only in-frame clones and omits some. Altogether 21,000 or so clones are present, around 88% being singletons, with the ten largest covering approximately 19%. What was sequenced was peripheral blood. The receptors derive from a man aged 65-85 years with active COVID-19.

The CDR3 reads CASSPPAAGGGQETQYF. CDR3 sequence (DNA): TGTGCCAGCAGTCCCCCAGCGGCGGGCGGGGGCCAAGAGACCCAGTACTTC. The chain combines TRBV11-2 with TRBJ2-5, with 7 bases matching TRBD2. The CDR3 extends over 17 amino acids. The V gene's germline CDR1 is SGHAT and CDR2 FQNNGV. J was trimmed by 1 base and V by 6 bases; bases with no gene match: 14.

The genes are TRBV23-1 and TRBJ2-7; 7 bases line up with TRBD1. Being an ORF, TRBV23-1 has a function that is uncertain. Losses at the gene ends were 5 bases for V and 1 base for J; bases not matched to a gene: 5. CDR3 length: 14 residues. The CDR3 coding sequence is TGCGCCAGCAGTTCTAGGACAGGATCCTACGAGCAGTACTTC. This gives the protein CASSSRTGSYEQYF.

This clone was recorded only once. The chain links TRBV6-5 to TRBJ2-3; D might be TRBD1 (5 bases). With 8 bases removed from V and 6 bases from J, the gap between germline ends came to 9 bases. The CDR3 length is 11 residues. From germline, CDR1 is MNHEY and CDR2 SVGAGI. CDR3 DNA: TGTGCCAGCCTCAGGGTGGATACGCAGTATTTT. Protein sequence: CASLRVDTQYF.

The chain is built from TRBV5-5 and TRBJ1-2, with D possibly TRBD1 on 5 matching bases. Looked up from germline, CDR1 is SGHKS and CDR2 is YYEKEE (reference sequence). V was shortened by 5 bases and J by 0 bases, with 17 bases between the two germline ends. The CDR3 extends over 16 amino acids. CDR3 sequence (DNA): TGTGCCAGCAGACAGGACATCCTTGGCACTAACTATGGCTACACCTTC. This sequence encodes CASRQDILGTNYGYTF.

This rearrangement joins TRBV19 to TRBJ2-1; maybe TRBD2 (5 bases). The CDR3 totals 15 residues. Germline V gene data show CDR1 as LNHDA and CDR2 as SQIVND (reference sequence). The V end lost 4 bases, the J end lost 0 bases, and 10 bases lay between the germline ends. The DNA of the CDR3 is TGTGCCAGTAGTAACCTAGGGAGCTCCTACAATGAGCAGTTCTTC. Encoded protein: CASSNLGSSYNEQFF.

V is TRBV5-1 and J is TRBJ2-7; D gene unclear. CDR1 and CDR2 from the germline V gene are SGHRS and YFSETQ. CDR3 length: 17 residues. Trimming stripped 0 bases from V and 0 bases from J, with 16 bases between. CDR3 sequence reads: CASSLAPDKYSSYEQYF. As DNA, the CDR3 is TGCGCCAGCAGCTTGGCCCCCGACAAATACAGCTCCTACGAGCAGTACTTC.

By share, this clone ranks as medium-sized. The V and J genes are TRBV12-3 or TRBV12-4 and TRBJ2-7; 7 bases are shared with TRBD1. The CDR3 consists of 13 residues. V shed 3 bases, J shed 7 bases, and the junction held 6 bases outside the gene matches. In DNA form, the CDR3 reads TGTGCCAGCAGTTTGGACAGGCCCTTGGAGCAGTACTTC. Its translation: CASSLDRPLEQYF.

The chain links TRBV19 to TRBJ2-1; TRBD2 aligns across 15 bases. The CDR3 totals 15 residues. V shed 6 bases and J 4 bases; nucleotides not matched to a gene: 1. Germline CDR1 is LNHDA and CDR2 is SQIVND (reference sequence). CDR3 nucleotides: TGTGCCAGTAGGGGACTAGCGGGGGGATACAATGAGCAGTTCTTC. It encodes CASRGLAGGYNEQFF. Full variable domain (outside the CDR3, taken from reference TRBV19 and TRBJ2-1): DGGITQSPKYLFRKEGQNVTLSCEQNLNHDAMYWYRQDPGQGLRLIYYSQIVNDFQKGDIAEGYSVSREKKESFPLTVTSAQKNPTAFYLCASRGLAGGYNEQFFGPGTRLTVL.

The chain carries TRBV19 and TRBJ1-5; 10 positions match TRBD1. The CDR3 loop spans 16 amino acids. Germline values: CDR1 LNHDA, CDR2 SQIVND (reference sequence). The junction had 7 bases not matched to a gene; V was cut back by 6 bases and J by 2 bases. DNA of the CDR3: TGTGCCAGTAGCTCGCCCGGGACAGGGGGCAATCAGCCCCAGCATTTT. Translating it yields CASSSPGTGGNQPQHF.

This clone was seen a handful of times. The chain's CDR3 is CASSDSTGDNSPLHF. The DNA of the CDR3 is TGTGCCAGCAGTGACTCGACAGGGGATAATTCACCCCTCCACTTT. This chain links TRBV6-4 with TRBJ1-6; 8 bases map to TRBD1. The CDR3 is made up of 15 amino acids. Germline V gene sequence: CDR1 MRHNA, CDR2 SNTAGT. V gave up 0 bases and J gave up 5 bases; unmatched junction bases: 0.

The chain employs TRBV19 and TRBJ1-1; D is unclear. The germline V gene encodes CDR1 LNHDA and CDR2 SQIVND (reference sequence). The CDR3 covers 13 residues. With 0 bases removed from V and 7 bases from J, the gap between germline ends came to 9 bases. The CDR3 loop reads CASSIDSGSEAFF. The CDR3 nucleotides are TGTGCCAGTAGTATAGATAGTGGGAGTGAAGCTTTCTTT.

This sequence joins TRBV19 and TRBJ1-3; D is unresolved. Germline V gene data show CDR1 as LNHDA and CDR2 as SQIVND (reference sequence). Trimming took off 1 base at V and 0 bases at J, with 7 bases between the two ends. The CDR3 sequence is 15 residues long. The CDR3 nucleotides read TGTGCCAGTAGTATAGGCGGGAACTCTGGAAACACCATATATTTT. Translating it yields CASSIGGNSGNTIYF.

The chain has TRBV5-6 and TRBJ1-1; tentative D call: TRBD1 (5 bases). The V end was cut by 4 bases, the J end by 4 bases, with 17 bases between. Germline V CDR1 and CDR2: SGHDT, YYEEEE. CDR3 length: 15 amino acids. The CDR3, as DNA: TGTGCCAGCAGCCGAGCAGGGTTATCGGTCACTGAAGCTTTCTTT. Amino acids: CASSRAGLSVTEAFF.

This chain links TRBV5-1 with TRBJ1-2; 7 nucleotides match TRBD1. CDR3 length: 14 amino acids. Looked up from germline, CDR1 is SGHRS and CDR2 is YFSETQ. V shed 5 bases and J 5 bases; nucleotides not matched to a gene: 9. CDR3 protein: CASRLTGSAYGYTF. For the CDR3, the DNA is TGCGCCAGCAGACTGACAGGGTCGGCTTATGGCTACACCTTC.

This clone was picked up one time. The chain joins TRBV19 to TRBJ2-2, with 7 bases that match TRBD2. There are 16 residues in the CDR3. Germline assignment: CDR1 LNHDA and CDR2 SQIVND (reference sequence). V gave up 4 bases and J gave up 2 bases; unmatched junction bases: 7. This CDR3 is CASSTGLDSNTGELFF. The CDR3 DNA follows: TGTGCCAGTAGTACTGGACTAGACTCCAACACCGGGGAGCTGTTTTTT. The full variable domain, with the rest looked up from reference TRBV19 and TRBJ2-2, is DGGITQSPKYLFRKEGQNVTLSCEQNLNHDAMYWYRQDPGQGLRLIYYSQIVNDFQKGDIAEGYSVSREKKESFPLTVTSAQKNPTAFYLCASSTGLDSNTGELFFGEGSRLTVL.

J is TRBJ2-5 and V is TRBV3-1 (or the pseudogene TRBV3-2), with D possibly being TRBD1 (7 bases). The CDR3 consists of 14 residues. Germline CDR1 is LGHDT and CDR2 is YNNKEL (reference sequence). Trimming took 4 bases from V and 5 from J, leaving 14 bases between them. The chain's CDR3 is CASSLSEGAETQYF. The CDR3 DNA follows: TGTGCCAGCAGCCTTTCGGAGGGGGCCGAGACCCAGTACTTC.

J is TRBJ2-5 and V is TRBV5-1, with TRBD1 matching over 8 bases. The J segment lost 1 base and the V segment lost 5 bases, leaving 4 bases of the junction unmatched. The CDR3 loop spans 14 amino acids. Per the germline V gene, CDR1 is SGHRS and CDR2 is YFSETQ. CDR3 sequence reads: CASSYGQGQETQYF. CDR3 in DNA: TGCGCCAGCAGTTACGGACAGGGCCAAGAGACCCAGTACTTC.

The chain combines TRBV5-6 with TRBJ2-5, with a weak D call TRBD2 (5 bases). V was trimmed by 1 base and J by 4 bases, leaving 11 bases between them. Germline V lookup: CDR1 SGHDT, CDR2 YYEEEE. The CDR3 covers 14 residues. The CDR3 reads CASSLSGLRETQYF. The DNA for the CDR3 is TGTGCCAGCAGCTTGTCTGGACTCCGAGAGACCCAGTACTTC.

The CDR3, as DNA: TGTGCCAGCAGTTTATTAAAAGGGACTATTTGCCCCAGGATACGCTTCCCTAGGGGGGAGACCCAGTACTTC. Translated: CASSLLKGTICPRIRFPRGETQYF. The chain recombines TRBV27 with TRBJ2-5; D possibly corresponds to TRBD2 (7 bases). V was pared by 1 base and J by 5 bases, with 41 bases between. The germline gives CDR1 MNHEY, CDR2 SMNVEV (reference sequence). This CDR3 comprises 24 residues.

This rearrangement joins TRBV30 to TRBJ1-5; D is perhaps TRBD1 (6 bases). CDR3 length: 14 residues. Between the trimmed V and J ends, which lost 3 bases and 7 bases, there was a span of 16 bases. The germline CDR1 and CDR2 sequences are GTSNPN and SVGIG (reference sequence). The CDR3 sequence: CAWSNRQDGQPQHF. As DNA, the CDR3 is TGTGCCTGGAGCAACCGACAGGACGGCCAGCCCCAGCATTTT.

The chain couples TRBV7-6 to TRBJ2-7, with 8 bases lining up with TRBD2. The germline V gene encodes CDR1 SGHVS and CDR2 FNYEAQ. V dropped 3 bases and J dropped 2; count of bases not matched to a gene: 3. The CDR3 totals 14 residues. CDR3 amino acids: CASSFGGAAYEQYF. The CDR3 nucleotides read TGTGCCAGCAGCTTCGGGGGGGCGGCCTACGAGCAGTACTTC. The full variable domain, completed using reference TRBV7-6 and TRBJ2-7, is GAGVSQSPRYKVTKRGQDVALRCDPISGHVSLYWYRQALGQGPEFLTYFNYEAQQDKSGLPNDRFSAERPEGSISTLTIQRTEQRDSAMYRCASSFGGAAYEQYFGPGTRLTVT.

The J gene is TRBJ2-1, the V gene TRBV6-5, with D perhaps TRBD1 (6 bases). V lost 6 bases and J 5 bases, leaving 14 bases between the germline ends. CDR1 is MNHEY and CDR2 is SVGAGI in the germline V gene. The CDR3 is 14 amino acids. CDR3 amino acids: CASSADRKDNEQFF. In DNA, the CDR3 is TGTGCCAGCAGCGCCGACAGGAAAGACAATGAGCAGTTCTTC.

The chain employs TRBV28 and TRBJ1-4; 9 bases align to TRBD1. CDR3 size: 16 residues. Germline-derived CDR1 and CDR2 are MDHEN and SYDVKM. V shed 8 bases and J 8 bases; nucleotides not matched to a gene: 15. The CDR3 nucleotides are TGTGCCAGCGAAACTATACGACAGGGGGTACGGGAAAAACTGTTTTTT. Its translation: CASETIRQGVREKLFF.

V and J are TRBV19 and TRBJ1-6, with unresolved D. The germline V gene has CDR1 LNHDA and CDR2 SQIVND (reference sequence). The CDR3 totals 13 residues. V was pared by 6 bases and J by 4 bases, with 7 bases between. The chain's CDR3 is CASRYSYNSPLHF. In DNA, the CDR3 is TGTGCCAGTAGGTACAGTTATAATTCACCCCTCCACTTT.

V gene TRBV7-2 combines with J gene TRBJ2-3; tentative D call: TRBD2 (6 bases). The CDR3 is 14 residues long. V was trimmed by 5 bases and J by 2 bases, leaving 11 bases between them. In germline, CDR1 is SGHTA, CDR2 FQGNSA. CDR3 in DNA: TGTGCCAGCAGCAGGCGGGACGTCACAGATACGCAGTATTTT. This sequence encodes CASSRRDVTDTQYF.

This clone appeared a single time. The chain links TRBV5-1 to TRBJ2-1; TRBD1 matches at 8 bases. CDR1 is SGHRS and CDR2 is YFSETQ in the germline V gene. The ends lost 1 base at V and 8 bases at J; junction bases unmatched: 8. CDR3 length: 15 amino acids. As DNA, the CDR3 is TGCGCCAGCAGCTTGAAGCCAGGGGGCATGGATGAGCAGTTCTTC. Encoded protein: CASSLKPGGMDEQFF.

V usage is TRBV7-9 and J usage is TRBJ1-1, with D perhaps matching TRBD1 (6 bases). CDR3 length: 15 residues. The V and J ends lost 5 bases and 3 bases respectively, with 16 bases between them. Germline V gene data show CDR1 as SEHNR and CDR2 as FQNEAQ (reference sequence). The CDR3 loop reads CASSLRTGTDTEAFF. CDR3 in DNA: TGTGCCAGCAGCCTCCGAACAGGGACCGACACTGAAGCTTTCTTT.

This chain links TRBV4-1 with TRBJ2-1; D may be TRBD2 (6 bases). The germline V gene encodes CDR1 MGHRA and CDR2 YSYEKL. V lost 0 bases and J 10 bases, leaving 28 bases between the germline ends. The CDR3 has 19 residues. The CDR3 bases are TGCGCCAGCAGCCAAGATCCCCACCTCACTAGCTTTCTTGTGGACGAGCAGTTCTTC. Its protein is CASSQDPHLTSFLVDEQFF.

CDR3 protein: CASATITGGELFF. Here the CDR3 DNA reads TGCGCCAGCGCCACTATAACGGGCGGGGAGCTGTTTTTT. This chain uses TRBV5-1 with TRBJ2-2; D unclear. Germline assignment: CDR1 SGHRS and CDR2 YFSETQ. Trimming stripped 7 bases from V and 7 bases from J, with 14 bases between. The CDR3 extends over 13 amino acids.

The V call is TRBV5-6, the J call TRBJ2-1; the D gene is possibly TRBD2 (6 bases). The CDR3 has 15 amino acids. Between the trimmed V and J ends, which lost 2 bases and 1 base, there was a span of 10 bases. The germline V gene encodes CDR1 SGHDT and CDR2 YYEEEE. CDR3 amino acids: CASSFFGTSYNEQFF. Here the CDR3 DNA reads TGTGCCAGCAGCTTTTTTGGGACTTCCTACAATGAGCAGTTCTTC.

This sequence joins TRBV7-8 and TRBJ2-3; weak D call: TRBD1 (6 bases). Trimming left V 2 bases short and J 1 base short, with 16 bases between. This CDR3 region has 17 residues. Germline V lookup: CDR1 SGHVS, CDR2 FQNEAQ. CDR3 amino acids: CASSLRSTGQGTDTQYF. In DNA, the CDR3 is TGTGCCAGCAGCTTACGATCTACGGGACAAGGCACAGATACGCAGTATTTT.

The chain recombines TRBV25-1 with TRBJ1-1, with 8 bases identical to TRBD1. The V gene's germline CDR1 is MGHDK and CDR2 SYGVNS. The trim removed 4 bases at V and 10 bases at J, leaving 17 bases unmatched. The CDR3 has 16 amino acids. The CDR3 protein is CASSGDPGQAYWGAFF. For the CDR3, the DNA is TGTGCCAGCAGTGGAGACCCGGGACAGGCGTATTGGGGAGCTTTCTTT.